The source of this T cell receptor beta chain is a study of cytomegalovirus exposure and HLA in healthy donors. About the study: The same platform was used for the 90 to 150 validation repertoires as for the roughly 660 first-cohort repertoires, as reported in a later analysis. Study observations and caveats: The CMV antigen specificity of a few CMV-associated chains was confirmed through in vitro analysis.

The CDR3 totals 15 residues. From germline, CDR1 is GTSNPN and CDR2 SVGIG (reference sequence). J was trimmed by 7 bases and V by 3 bases; bases with no gene match: 12. Separate from the roughly 670-subject first cohort, the roughly 120-subject validation cohort was the one that the donors belonged to. Comment on this clone: Its specificity is unknown.

Libraries were prepared by immunoSEQ multiplex PCR; TCRdb keeps only in-frame clonotypes and omits some of them. Of around 350,000 clones in the sample, 75% to 90% were seen once. The sequenced sample was PBMCs. J is TRBJ2-1 and V is TRBV30; the match to TRBD2 covers 7 bases. The origin of this receptor is a woman aged 18-30 years in good health and CMV-seronegative. In nucleotides, the CDR3 is TGTGCCTGGAGCTACCCGGGACTATCTCAAAATGAGCAGTTCTTC. As protein: CAWSYPGLSQNEQFF. The whole variable domain, remainder taken from reference TRBV30 and TRBJ2-1, is SQTIHQWPATLVQPVGSPLSLECTVEGTSNPNLYWYRQAAGRGLQLLFYSVGIGQISSEVPQNLSASRPQDRQFILSSKKLLLSDSGFYLCAWSYPGLSQNEQFFGPGTRLTVL.